The next 19 T cell receptor beta chains were all read from a single sample in a study of blood T cell repertoires in COVID-19. The repertoire was sequenced with immunoSEQ multiplex PCR; TCRdb's copy has only in-frame clones and lacks some. Found here are about 280,000 clones, approximately 90% of them singletons; the top ten hold approximately 5.7%. The sequencing input was PBMCs or T cells enriched from blood (not recorded which). All receptors derive from a woman aged 40 to 50 who had recovered from COVID-19.

The gene calls are TRBV9 and TRBJ2-1; 14 nucleotides agree with TRBD2. The CDR3 totals 17 residues. V shed 3 bases and J 4 bases; nucleotides not matched to a gene: 6. Germline values: CDR1 SGDLS, CDR2 YYNGEE. The CDR3 sequence is CASSEGLAGEGYNEQFF. For the CDR3, the DNA is TGTGCCAGCAGCGAGGGACTAGCGGGAGAGGGGTACAATGAGCAGTTCTTC.

The sample holds a few counts of this clone. The chain is built from TRBV2 and TRBJ1-5, with TRBD1 identical over 7 bases. The CDR3 runs 14 residues. CDR1 and CDR2 (germline): SNHLY, FYNNEI. Trimming at V came to 6 bases and at J to 5 bases, leaving 7 bases not matched to a gene. CDR3 in amino acids: CASRNYDRDQPQHF. In nucleotides, the CDR3 is TGTGCCAGCAGAAACTACGACAGGGATCAGCCCCAGCATTTT.

The gene calls are TRBV6-5 and TRBJ1-1; D gene unclear. V lost 6 bases to trimming and J lost 1 base, with 3 bases between them. The germline V gene has CDR1 MNHEY and CDR2 SVGAGI. This CDR3 is built from 11 residues. The CDR3, as DNA: TGTGCCAGCAGGAGGAACACTGAAGCTTTCTTT. Its protein product is CASRRNTEAFF.

The J gene is TRBJ2-5, the V gene TRBV6-5; the match to TRBD2 covers 10 bases. V gave up 6 bases and J gave up 8 bases; unmatched junction bases: 9. The CDR3 extends over 14 amino acids. From germline, CDR1 is MNHEY and CDR2 SVGAGI. The CDR3 DNA is TGTGCCAGCAGACAAGCGGGAGGGATGGTTACCCAGTACTTC. Protein product: CASRQAGGMVTQYF.

The CDR3 reads CASSDPWIRGLYYGYTF. The CDR3 coding sequence is TGCGCCAGCAGTGACCCGTGGATCAGGGGGCTCTACTATGGCTACACCTTC. This chain joins TRBV10-2 and TRBJ1-2; the match to TRBD1 covers 8 bases. Germline CDR1 WSHSY, CDR2 SAAADI. This CDR3 spans 17 amino acids. Trimming removed 3 bases from V and 3 bases from J; junction bases left unmatched: 12.

This clone was detected only a few times. V is TRBV3-1 (or the pseudogene TRBV3-2) and J is TRBJ1-4; 7 nucleotides agree with TRBD1. This CDR3 comprises 13 residues. The germline CDR1 and CDR2 sequences are LGHDT and YNNKEL (reference sequence). V lost 5 bases to trimming and J lost 7 bases; unmatched junction nucleotides: 4. The CDR3 region has the DNA TGTGCCAGCAGCAAGACAGGGCTTGAAAAACTGTTTTTT. It encodes CASSKTGLEKLFF.

This rearrangement joins TRBV30 to TRBJ1-5; 9 bases line up with TRBD1. Germline V gene sequence: CDR1 GTSNPN, CDR2 SVGIG (reference sequence). This CDR3 is built from 12 residues. Trimming cost V 4 bases and J 8 bases; bases outside gene matches: 3. The CDR3: CAWNRGREPQHF. DNA of the CDR3: TGTGCCTGGAACAGGGGGCGGGAGCCCCAGCATTTT.

The table lists this clone with a count of one. The V call is TRBV10-3, the J call TRBJ2-3; D perhaps matches TRBD2 (5 bases). The CDR3 spans 14 residues. V lost 2 bases to trimming and J lost 4 bases, with 10 bases between them. In germline, CDR1 is ENHRY, CDR2 SYGVKD. The CDR3 protein is CAISETGTPDTQYF. The CDR3 DNA reads TGTGCCATCAGTGAGACGGGAACCCCAGATACGCAGTATTTT.

This chain uses TRBV7-8 with TRBJ2-5, with a possible D match to TRBD1 (7 bases). The CDR3 has 13 amino acids. Germline V gene data show CDR1 as SGHVS and CDR2 as FQNEAQ. V was cut by 11 bases and J by 3 bases, with 16 bases left in between. The CDR3: CAARARGEETQYF. As DNA, the CDR3 is TGTGCCGCACGGGCCAGGGGGGAAGAGACCCAGTACTTC.

The chain is built from TRBV5-4 and TRBJ2-1, with 12 positions matching TRBD2. The CDR3 has 16 amino acids. V was pared by 4 bases and J by 8 bases, with 10 bases of the junction left unmatched. CDR1 is SGHNT and CDR2 is YYREEE in the germline V gene (reference sequence). As DNA, the CDR3 is TGTGCCAGCAGCCTGCTAGCGGGAGGGGTTTCGGATGAGCAGTTCTTC. Translated: CASSLLAGGVSDEQFF.

This chain joins TRBV7-3 and TRBJ2-5; 7 bases match TRBD1. V was clipped by 5 bases and J by 5 bases; unmatched bases: 5. This CDR3 comprises 13 residues. The germline V gene encodes CDR1 SGHTA and CDR2 FQGTGA. The CDR3 DNA follows: TGTGCCAGCAGCCAGAACAGGGGTGAGACCCAGTACTTC. Amino acids: CASSQNRGETQYF.

This clone was seen only once. V usage is TRBV18 and J usage is TRBJ1-2; 7 nucleotides agree with TRBD1. The V gene's germline CDR1 is KGHSH and CDR2 LQKENI. CDR3 size: 16 residues. The V segment lost 2 bases and the J segment 1 base; nucleotides outside the gene matches: 7. In nucleotides, the CDR3 is TGTGCCAGCTCACCAATTTCGGGACAGAGTAACTATGGCTACACCTTC. Translation: CASSPISGQSNYGYTF.

This sequence joins TRBV4-3 and TRBJ2-3; 12 nucleotides agree with TRBD2. CDR1 and CDR2 (germline): LGHNA, YSLEER. The CDR3 is 16 residues long. Trimming removed 4 bases from V and 7 bases from J; junction bases left unmatched: 9. CDR3 region: CASSRQTSGGTYTQYF. In DNA, the CDR3 is TGCGCCAGCAGCCGCCAAACTAGCGGGGGGACATATACGCAGTATTTT.

The chain employs TRBV2 and TRBJ2-7; D is unresolved. The V and J ends lost 6 bases and 0 bases respectively, with 3 bases between them. CDR3 size: 11 residues. Germline V gene data show CDR1 as SNHLY and CDR2 as FYNNEI. DNA for the CDR3: TGTGCCAGCAGGAGCTCCTACGAGCAGTACTTC. Protein product: CASRSSYEQYF.

V and J are TRBV5-4 and TRBJ2-3; D might be TRBD1 (5 bases). V lost 3 bases to trimming and J lost 3 bases, with 8 bases between them. There are 13 residues in the CDR3. Germline V lookup: CDR1 SGHNT, CDR2 YYREEE (reference sequence). CDR3 in DNA: TGTGCCAGCAGCTCCCAGGGTACAGATACGCAGTATTTT. This codes for CASSSQGTDTQYF.

V is TRBV29-1 and J is TRBJ2-1; D possibly corresponds to TRBD1 (5 bases). The CDR3 extends over 14 amino acids. From germline, CDR1 is SQVTM and CDR2 ANQGSEA. The ends were cut back, 6 bases at V and 7 bases at J, with 19 bases in the middle. The CDR3 bases are TGCAGCGTAAAAGGGGCAGGGTTAAGGAATGAGCAGTTCTTC. Protein sequence: CSVKGAGLRNEQFF.

The CDR3 bases are TGTGCCAGCAGCCCCCCGTTGGGGGCCTATGAAGCTTTCTTT. Its translation: CASSPPLGAYEAFF. This chain links TRBV28 with TRBJ1-1; D is possibly TRBD1 (6 bases). Trimming took off 6 bases at V and 7 bases at J, with 18 bases between the two ends. CDR3 length: 14 amino acids. The germline V gene encodes CDR1 MDHEN and CDR2 SYDVKM. The full variable domain, with the rest looked up from reference TRBV28 and TRBJ1-1, is DVKVTQSSRYLVKRTGEKVFLECVQDMDHENMFWYRQDPGLGLRLIYFSYDVKMKEKGDIPEGYSVSREKKERFSLILESASTNQTSMYLCASSPPLGAYEAFFGQGTRLTVV.

The DNA for the CDR3 is TGTGCCAGCAGCCTACGGACAGCTAACTATGGCTACACCTTC. As protein: CASSLRTANYGYTF. The rearrangement links TRBV7-2 to TRBJ1-2; tentatively, D is TRBD1 (6 bases). Trimming removed 5 bases at V and 0 bases at J, with 10 bases between. The germline CDR1 and CDR2 sequences are SGHTA and FQGNSA. The CDR3 loop spans 14 amino acids.

This sequence joins TRBV28 and TRBJ1-1; 8 bases map to TRBD1. CDR1 is MDHEN and CDR2 is SYDVKM in the germline V gene. V lost 6 bases and J lost 5; bases outside the gene matches: 8. The CDR3 extends over 14 amino acids. CDR3 sequence reads: CASRPGGAGTEAFF. CDR3 DNA sequence: TGTGCCAGCAGACCAGGGGGCGCGGGGACTGAAGCTTTCTTT.